Below, one TCR beta chain is given with its context. This entry is derived from a study of Ad26.COV2.S vaccination and SARS-CoV-2 variants. CDR3 size: 13 residues. The treatment here: roughly 18 received Ad26.COV2.S at low or high dose, single or two shots; five or six received placebo; per-sample allocation not given. The study sampled participants on day 63 after the first vaccine or placebo injection. The assay was immunoSEQ multiplex PCR, and TCRdb's table has in-frame clones only and misses some. The top ten clones hold more than 1.5% of a sample with some 460,000 clones, around 89% of them seen once.

The sequenced sample was peripheral blood, obtained in a trial of Ad26.COV2.S vaccine versus placebo. The TCR sequence derives from a person between 18 and 60 years old who received the Ad26.COV2.S COVID-19 vaccine or a placebo. This rearrangement joins TRBV21-1 to TRBJ2-7. TRBV21-1 is a documented pseudogene. The CDR3 nucleotides read TGTGCCAGCAGCTGCACGGACTCCTACGAGCAGTACTTC. This codes for CASSCTDSYEQYF.